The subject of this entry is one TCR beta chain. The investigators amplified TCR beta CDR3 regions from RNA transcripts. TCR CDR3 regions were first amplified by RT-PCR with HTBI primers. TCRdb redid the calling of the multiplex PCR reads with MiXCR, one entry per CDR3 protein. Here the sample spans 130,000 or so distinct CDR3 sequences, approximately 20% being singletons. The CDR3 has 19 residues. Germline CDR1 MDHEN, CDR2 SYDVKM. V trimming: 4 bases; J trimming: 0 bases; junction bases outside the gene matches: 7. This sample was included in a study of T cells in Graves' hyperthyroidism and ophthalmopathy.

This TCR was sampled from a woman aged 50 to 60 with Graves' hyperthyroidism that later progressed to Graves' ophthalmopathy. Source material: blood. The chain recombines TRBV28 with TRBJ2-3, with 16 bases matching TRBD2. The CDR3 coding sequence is TGTGCCAGCAGTTCGCCGGGACTAGCGGGAGGGCTCAGCACAGATACGCAGTATTTT. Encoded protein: CASSSPGLAGGLSTDTQYF.